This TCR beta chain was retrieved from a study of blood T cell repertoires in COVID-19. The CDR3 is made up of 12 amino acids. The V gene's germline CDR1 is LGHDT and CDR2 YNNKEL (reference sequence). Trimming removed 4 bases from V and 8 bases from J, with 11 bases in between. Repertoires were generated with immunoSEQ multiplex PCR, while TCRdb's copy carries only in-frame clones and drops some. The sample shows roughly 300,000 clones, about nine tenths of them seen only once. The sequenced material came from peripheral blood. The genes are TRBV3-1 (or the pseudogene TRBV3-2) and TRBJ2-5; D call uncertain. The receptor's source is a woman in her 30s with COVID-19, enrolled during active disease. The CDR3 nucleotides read TGTGCCAGCAGCCTGCAACCTCTAACCCAGTACTTC. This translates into CASSLQPLTQYF.